This paragraph reports one TCR beta chain. Original processing methods: Reference gene primer amplification yielded estimated nucleated cell counts. Some clones are missing from TCRdb's copy, which holds only in-frame ones; the method was immunoSEQ multiplex PCR. For V, J and clone size, that table is used; D and trimming come from the DNA. The sample holds about 270,000 clones, around nine tenths seen once. The CDR3 contains 11 residues. Per the germline V gene, CDR1 is MDHEN and CDR2 is SYDVKM. Trimming shortened V by 5 bases and J by 5 bases, and 7 bases separated the two germline ends. This specimen belongs to a study of blood T cell repertoires in COVID-19. Study overall: Spain, Italy and the United States supplied samples that represented acute and convalescent COVID-19. From T cells, B-cell-depleted T cells, or PBMCs came the material, which was cDNA or gDNA.

Categorization into cohorts depended on clinical history that participants reported. The material sequenced was PBMCs or T cells enriched from blood (not recorded which). This TCR derives from a woman aged 55-70 years in a cohort exposed to, infected with or recovered from COVID-19 (not recorded which). The chain couples TRBV28 to TRBJ2-7, with unresolved D. CDR3 region: CASSLLNEQYF. Here the CDR3 DNA reads TGTGCCAGCAGTCTACTTAACGAGCAGTACTTC. The variable domain in full, completed from reference TRBV28 and TRBJ2-7, reads DVKVTQSSRYLVKRTGEKVFLECVQDMDHENMFWYRQDPGLGLRLIYFSYDVKMKEKGDIPEGYSVSREKKERFSLILESASTNQTSMYLCASSLLNEQYFGPGTRLTVT.